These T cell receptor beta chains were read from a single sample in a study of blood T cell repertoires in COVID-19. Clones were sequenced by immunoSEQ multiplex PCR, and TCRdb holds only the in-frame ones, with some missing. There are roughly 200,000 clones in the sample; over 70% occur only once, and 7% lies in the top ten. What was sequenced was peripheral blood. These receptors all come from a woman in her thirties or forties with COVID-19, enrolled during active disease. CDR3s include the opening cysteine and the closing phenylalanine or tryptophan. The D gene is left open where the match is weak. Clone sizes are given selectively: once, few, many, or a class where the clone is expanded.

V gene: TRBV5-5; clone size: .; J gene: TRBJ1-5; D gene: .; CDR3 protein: CASSWGGSEDQPQHF; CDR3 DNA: TGTGCCAGCAGCTGGGGGGGATCCGAGGATCAGCCCCAGCATTTT
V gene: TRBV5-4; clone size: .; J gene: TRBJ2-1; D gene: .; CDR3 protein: CASSLQGSGEQFF; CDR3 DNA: TGTGCCAGCAGCTTACAGGGATCGGGTGAGCAGTTCTTC
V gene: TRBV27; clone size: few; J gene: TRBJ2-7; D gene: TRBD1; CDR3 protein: CASSSPRDRVAYEQYF; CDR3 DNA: TGTGCCAGCAGCTCACCCCGGGACAGGGTGGCCTACGAGCAGTACTTC
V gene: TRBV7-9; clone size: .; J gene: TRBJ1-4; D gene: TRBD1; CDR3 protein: CASSSGGAGKDEKLFF; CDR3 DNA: TGTGCCAGCAGCTCAGGGGGCGCCGGGAAGGATGAAAAACTGTTTTTT
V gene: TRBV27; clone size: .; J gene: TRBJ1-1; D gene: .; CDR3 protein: CASSLTPGPNTEAFF; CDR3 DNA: TGTGCCAGCAGTTTGACCCCGGGTCCGAACACTGAAGCTTTCTTT
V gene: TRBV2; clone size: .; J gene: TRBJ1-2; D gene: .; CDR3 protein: CASSSWTANYGYTF; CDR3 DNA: TGTGCCAGCAGTTCCTGGACAGCTAACTATGGCTACACCTTC
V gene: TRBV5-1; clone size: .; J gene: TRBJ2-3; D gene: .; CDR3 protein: CASWGDHPTDTQYF; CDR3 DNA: TGCGCCAGTTGGGGGGATCACCCCACAGATACGCAGTATTTT
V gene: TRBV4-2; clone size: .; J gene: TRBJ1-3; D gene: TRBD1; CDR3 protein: CACQGGAQGNTIYF; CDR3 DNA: TGTGCCTGCCAAGGGGGCGCGCAAGGAAACACCATATATTTT
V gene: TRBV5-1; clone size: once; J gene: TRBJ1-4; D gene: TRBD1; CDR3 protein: CASSLGHRGKGEKLFF; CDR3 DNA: TGCGCCAGCAGCTTGGGACACAGGGGGAAGGGGGAAAAACTGTTTTTT
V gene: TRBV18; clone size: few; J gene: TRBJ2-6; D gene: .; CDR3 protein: CASSPTQSGANVLTF; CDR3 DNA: TGTGCCAGCTCACCCACACAATCTGGGGCCAACGTCCTGACTTTC
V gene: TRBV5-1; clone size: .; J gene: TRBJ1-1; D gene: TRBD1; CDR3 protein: CASSPLFGAGGTEAFF; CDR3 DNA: TGCGCCAGCAGCCCCCTTTTCGGGGCAGGGGGCACTGAAGCTTTCTTT
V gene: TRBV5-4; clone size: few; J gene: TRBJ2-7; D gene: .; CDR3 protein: CASSYRDSTYEQYF; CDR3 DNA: TGTGCCAGCAGCTACCGGGACTCAACCTACGAGCAGTACTTC
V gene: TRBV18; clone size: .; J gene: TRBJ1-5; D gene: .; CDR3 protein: CASSPVSFPGQPQHF; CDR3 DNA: TGTGCCAGCTCACCCGTGTCGTTCCCCGGGCAGCCCCAGCATTTT
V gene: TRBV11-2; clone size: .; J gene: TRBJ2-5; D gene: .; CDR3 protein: CASRSPADSLKNF; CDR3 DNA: TGTGCCAGCAGGTCACCTGCGGACAGCCTCAAGAACTTC
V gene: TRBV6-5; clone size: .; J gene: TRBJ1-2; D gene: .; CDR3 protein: CASSYQGYGYTF; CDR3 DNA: TGTGCCAGCAGTTACCAGGGGTATGGCTACACCTTC
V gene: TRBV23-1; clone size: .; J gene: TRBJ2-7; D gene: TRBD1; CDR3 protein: CASSRPGQGTYEQYF; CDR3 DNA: TGCGCCAGCAGTCGCCCGGGACAGGGTACCTACGAGCAGTACTTC
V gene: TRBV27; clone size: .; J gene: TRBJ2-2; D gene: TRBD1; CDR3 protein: CASSLLQGAGAGGELFF; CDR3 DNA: TGTGCCAGCAGTTTATTACAGGGGGCGGGTGCGGGCGGGGAGCTGTTTTTT
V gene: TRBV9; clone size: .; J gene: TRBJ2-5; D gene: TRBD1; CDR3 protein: CASNRDRQETQYF; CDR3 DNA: TGTGCCAGCAACCGGGACAGGCAAGAGACCCAGTACTTC
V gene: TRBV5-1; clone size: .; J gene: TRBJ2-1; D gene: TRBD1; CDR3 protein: CASSLEGQGWVDEQFF; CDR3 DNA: TGCGCCAGCAGCCTGGAGGGACAGGGATGGGTCGATGAGCAGTTCTTC
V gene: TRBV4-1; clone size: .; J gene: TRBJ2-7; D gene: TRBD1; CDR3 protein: CASSIRTGGNDEQYF; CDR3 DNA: TGCGCCAGCAGCATACGGACAGGGGGCAACGACGAGCAGTACTTC
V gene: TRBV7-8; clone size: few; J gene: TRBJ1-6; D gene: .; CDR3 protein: CASSLLQGRNSPLHF; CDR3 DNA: TGTGCCAGCAGCTTATTGCAGGGCCGTAATTCACCCCTCCACTTT
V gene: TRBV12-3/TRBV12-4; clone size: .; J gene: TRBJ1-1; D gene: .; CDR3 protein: CASRRGPEAFF; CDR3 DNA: TGTGCCAGCCGCAGGGGCCCTGAAGCTTTCTTT
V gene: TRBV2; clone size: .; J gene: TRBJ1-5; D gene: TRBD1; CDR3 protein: CASREGQGRGQPQHF; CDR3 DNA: TGTGCCAGCAGGGAGGGACAGGGAAGGGGACAGCCCCAGCATTTT
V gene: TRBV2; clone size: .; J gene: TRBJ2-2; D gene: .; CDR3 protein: CASRIQGTGELFF; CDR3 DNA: TGTGCCAGCAGGATACAGGGCACCGGGGAGCTGTTTTTT
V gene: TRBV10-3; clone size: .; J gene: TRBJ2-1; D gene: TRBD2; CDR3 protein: CAISEKASGAFSYNEQFF; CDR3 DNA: TGTGCCATCAGTGAGAAGGCTAGCGGGGCCTTTTCCTACAATGAGCAGTTCTTC
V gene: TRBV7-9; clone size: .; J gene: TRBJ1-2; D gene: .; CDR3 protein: CASSLGGNRGYTF; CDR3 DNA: TGTGCCAGCAGCTTAGGAGGGAATAGAGGCTACACCTTC
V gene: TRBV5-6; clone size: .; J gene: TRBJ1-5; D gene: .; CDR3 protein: CASRSDRQVHNQPQHF; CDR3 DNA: TGTGCCAGCCGCTCCGACCGACAAGTCCACAATCAGCCCCAGCATTTT
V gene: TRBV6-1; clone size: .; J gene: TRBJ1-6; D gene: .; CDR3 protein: CASSGEKRGSSYNSPLHF; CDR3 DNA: TGTGCCAGCAGTGGGGAGAAGAGGGGGAGCTCCTATAATTCACCCCTCCACTTT
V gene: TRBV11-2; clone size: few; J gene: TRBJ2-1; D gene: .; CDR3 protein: CASSFSLASYNEQFF; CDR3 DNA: TGTGCCAGCAGCTTCAGTCTAGCAAGCTACAATGAGCAGTTCTTC
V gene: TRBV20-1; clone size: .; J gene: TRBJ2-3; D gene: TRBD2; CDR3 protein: CSASSGGGDTQYF; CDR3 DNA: TGCAGTGCTAGTAGCGGGGGGGGAGATACGCAGTATTTT
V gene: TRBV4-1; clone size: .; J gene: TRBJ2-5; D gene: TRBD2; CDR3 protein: CASSLLGSSGPGETQYF; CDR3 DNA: TGCGCCAGCAGCCTCCTCGGGTCTAGCGGGCCCGGGGAGACCCAGTACTTC
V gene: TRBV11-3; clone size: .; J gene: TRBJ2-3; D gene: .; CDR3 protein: CASSPRGRAHTQYF; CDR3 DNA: TGTGCCAGCAGCCCCAGAGGTAGAGCTCATACGCAGTATTTT
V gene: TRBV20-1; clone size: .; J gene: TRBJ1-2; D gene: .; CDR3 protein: CSARGGYTF; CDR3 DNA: TGCAGTGCTCGGGGGGGCTACACCTTC
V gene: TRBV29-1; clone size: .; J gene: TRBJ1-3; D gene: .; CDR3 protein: CSVETDSGNTIYF; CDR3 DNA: TGCAGCGTTGAAACAGACTCTGGAAACACCATATATTTT
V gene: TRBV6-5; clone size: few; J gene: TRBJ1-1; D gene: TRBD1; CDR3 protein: CASSYSTGSLTEAFF; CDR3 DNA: TGTGCCAGCAGTTACTCGACAGGGAGCCTCACTGAAGCTTTCTTT
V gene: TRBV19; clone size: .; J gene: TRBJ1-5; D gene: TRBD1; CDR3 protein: CASSTPDRAPSPLRGQPQHF; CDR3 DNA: TGTGCCAGTAGTACCCCGGACAGGGCGCCTAGTCCCCTTCGGGGTCAGCCCCAGCATTTT
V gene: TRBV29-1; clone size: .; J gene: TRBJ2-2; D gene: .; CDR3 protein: CSVDLSGAGELFF; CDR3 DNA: TGCAGCGTTGACCTTTCGGGGGCCGGGGAGCTGTTTTTT
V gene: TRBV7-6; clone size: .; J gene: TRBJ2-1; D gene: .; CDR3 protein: CASSLRDSTYNEQFF; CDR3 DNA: TGTGCCAGCAGCTTGCGGGACAGCACCTACAATGAGCAGTTCTTC
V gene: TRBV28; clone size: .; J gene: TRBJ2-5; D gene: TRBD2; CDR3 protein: CASNPPGGVETQYF; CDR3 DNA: TGTGCCAGCAACCCCCCGGGAGGAGTTGAGACCCAGTACTTC
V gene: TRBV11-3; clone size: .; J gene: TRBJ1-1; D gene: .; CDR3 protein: CASSQRGNTEAFF; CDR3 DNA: TGTGCCAGCAGCCAAAGGGGGAACACTGAAGCTTTCTTT
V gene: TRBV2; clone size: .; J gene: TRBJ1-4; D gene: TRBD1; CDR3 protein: CASSAGGGYEKLFF; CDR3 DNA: TGTGCCAGCAGTGCAGGGGGTGGATATGAAAAACTGTTTTTT
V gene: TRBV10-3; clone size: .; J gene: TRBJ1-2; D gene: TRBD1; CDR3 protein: CAISFGTGRGYTF; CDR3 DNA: TGTGCCATCAGCTTCGGGACAGGAAGAGGCTACACCTTC